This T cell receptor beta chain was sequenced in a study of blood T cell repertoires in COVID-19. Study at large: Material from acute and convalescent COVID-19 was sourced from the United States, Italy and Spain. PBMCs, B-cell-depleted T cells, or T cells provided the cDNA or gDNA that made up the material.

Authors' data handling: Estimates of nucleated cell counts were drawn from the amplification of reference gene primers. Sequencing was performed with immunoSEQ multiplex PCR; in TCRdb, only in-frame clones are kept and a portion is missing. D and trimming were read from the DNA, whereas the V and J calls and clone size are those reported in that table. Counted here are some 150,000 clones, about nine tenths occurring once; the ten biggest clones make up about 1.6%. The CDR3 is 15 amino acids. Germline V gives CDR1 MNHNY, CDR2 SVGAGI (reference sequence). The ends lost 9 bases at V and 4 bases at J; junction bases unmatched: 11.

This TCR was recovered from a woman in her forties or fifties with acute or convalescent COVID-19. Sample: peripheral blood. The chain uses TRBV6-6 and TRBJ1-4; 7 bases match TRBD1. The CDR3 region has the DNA TGTGCCAGTAAAAACCCGACAGGGCGTAATGAAAAACTGTTTTTT. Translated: CASKNPTGRNEKLFF.